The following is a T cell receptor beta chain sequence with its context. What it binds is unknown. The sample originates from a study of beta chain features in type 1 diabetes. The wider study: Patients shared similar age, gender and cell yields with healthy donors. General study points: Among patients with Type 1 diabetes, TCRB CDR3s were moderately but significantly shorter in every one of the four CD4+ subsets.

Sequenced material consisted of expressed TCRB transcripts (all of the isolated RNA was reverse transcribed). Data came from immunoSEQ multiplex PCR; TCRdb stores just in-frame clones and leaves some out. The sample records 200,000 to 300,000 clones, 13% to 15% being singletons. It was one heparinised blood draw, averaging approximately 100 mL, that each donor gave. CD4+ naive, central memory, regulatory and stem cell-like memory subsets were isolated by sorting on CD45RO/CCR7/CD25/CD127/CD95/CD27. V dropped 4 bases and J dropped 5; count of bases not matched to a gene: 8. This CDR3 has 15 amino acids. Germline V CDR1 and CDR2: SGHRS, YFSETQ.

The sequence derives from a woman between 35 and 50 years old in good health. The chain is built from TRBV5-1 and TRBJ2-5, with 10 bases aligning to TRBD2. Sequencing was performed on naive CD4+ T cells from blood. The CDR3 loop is CASSPGTSVGETQYF. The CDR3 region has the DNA TGCGCCAGCAGCCCGGGGACTAGCGTAGGGGAGACCCAGTACTTC.